A single sample gave rise to the 15 T cell receptor beta chains below, sequenced in a study of blood T cell repertoires in COVID-19. Clones were sequenced by immunoSEQ multiplex PCR, and TCRdb holds only the in-frame ones, with some missing. Of 220,000 or so clones in the sample, less than 90% were seen once. The sequenced material came from PBMCs or T cells enriched from blood (not recorded which). These receptors came from a middle-aged woman who had recovered from COVID-19.

CDR3 DNA sequence: TGCGCCAGCAGCTTTAAACAGGGGGAGACCCAGTACTTC. It encodes CASSFKQGETQYF. This sequence joins TRBV5-1 and TRBJ2-5, with 7 bases that match TRBD1. The CDR3 consists of 13 residues. CDR1 is SGHRS and CDR2 is YFSETQ in the germline V gene. The V segment lost 2 bases and the J segment 5 bases; nucleotides outside the gene matches: 3. The full variable domain, completed using reference TRBV5-1 and TRBJ2-5, is KAGVTQTPRYLIKTRGQQVTLSCSPISGHRSVSWYQQTPGQGLQFLFEYFSETQRNKGNFPGRFSGRQFSNSRSEMNVSTLELGDSALYLCASSFKQGETQYFGPGTRLLVL.

The chain has TRBV6-2 or TRBV6-3 and TRBJ1-2, with TRBD1 identical over 7 bases. The CDR3 runs 13 residues. CDR1 is MNHEY, CDR2 SVGEGT, per germline. J lost 3 bases, V lost 6 bases, and 4 bases had no gene match. The CDR3 is CASSPGQYYGYTF. As DNA, the CDR3 is TGTGCCAGCAGCCCGGGACAGTACTATGGCTACACCTTC.

CDR3 residues: CASSLTFPTAGPNTDTQYF. The CDR3 DNA is TGTGCCAGCAGCTTAACCTTTCCTACGGCGGGGCCTAACACAGATACGCAGTATTTT. The rearrangement links TRBV7-2 to TRBJ2-3; TRBD2 might be the D (6 bases). There are 19 residues in the CDR3. V lost 2 bases and J 2 bases, leaving 23 bases between the germline ends. Germline CDR1 SGHTA, CDR2 FQGNSA. Based on the CDR3 plus reference TRBV7-2 and TRBJ2-3, the full variable domain is GAGVSQSPSNKVTEKGKDVELRCDPISGHTALYWYRQSLGQGLEFLIYFQGNSAPDKSGLPSDRFSAERTGGSVSTLTIQRTQQEDSAVYLCASSLTFPTAGPNTDTQYFGPGTRLTVL.

The chain links TRBV18 to TRBJ2-7, with TRBD1 as a possible D gene (5 bases). From germline, CDR1 is KGHSH and CDR2 LQKENI. Trimming took 6 bases from V and 3 from J, leaving 18 bases between them. The CDR3 consists of 15 residues. CDR3 loop: CASSPYTDSVYEQYF. The CDR3, as DNA: TGTGCCAGCTCGCCTTACACCGACAGTGTCTACGAGCAGTACTTC.

This clone was recorded a few times. The V and J genes are TRBV2 and TRBJ2-5; 11 bases align to TRBD2. The CDR3 loop spans 14 amino acids. The germline CDR1 and CDR2 sequences are SNHLY and FYNNEI. V gave up 7 bases and J gave up 5 bases; unmatched junction bases: 6. DNA for the CDR3: TGTGCCAGCAACCCTAGCGGGAGGCCGGAGACCCAGTACTTC. Translated: CASNPSGRPETQYF. The full variable domain, in which reference TRBV2 and TRBJ2-5 provide the parts outside the CDR3, is EPEVTQTPSHQVTQMGQEVILRCVPISNHLYFYWYRQILGQKVEFLVSFYNNEISEKSEIFDDQFSVERPDGSNFTLKIRSTKLEDSAMYFCASNPSGRPETQYFGPGTRLLVL.

The chain employs TRBV6-1 and TRBJ1-1; D is ambiguous. CDR3 length: 14 amino acids. Germline CDR1 is MNHNS and CDR2 is SASEGT. Trimming left V 2 bases short and J 0 bases short, with 7 bases between. The CDR3: CASSEPGLNTEAFF. The CDR3 coding sequence is TGTGCCAGCAGTGAACCAGGCCTGAACACTGAAGCTTTCTTT.

This clone was seen once. The chain employs TRBV5-1 and TRBJ2-3, with D hard to call. CDR3 length equals 17 residues. V shed 4 bases and J shed 0 bases, with 18 bases lying between them. Germline V gene data show CDR1 as SGHRS and CDR2 as YFSETQ. The CDR3 coding sequence is TGCGCCAGCAGCGCCGCCCCAAACGGAGCTAGCACAGATACGCAGTATTTT. Encoded protein: CASSAAPNGASTDTQYF.

V gene TRBV7-7 combines with J gene TRBJ2-1; 7 bases line up with TRBD2. The CDR3 extends over 15 amino acids. CDR1 is SSHAT and CDR2 is FNYEAQ in the germline V gene (reference sequence). Trimming took 3 bases from V and 2 from J; bases not matched to a gene: 4. The CDR3 protein is CASSLDREAYNEQFF. The CDR3 bases are TGTGCCAGCAGCTTGGACCGGGAGGCCTACAATGAGCAGTTCTTC.

The chain employs TRBV5-1 and TRBJ1-1; 7 nucleotides line up with TRBD1. The length of the CDR3 is 16 residues. The trim removed 0 bases at V and 2 bases at J, leaving 7 bases unmatched. Germline V gene sequence: CDR1 SGHRS, CDR2 YFSETQ. The CDR3 DNA sequence: TGCGCCAGCAGCTTGGTGGCTGGGACAGCTAACACTGAAGCTTTCTTT. Translated, it gives CASSLVAGTANTEAFF.

The chain carries TRBV5-1 and TRBJ1-2; the D is unclear. V was cut by 0 bases and J by 4 bases, with 13 bases left in between. Germline assignment: CDR1 SGHRS and CDR2 YFSETQ. There are 15 residues in the CDR3. In DNA, the CDR3 is TGCGCCAGCAGCTTGGCTCAAGGACTGGGCTATGGCTACACCTTC. This gives the protein CASSLAQGLGYGYTF.

The chain employs TRBV27 and TRBJ1-5; no clear D. The CDR3 totals 13 residues. V lost 0 bases and J lost 5, with 5 bases in between. Germline-derived CDR1 and CDR2 are MNHEY and SMNVEV (reference sequence). CDR3 region: CASSLSGYQPQHF. DNA for the CDR3: TGTGCCAGCAGTTTATCCGGGTATCAGCCCCAGCATTTT.

This clone was found a few times. This chain connects TRBV29-1 to TRBJ1-2; 9 nucleotides agree with TRBD1. CDR1 is SQVTM, CDR2 ANQGSEA, per germline. Germline trimming cut 1 base from V and 5 bases from J; bases unmatched to any gene: 8. The CDR3 loop spans 15 amino acids. The CDR3 DNA reads TGCAGCGTTGAAGTGACAGGGACAGGGCCTTATGGCTACACCTTC. It specifies CSVEVTGTGPYGYTF.

The rearrangement links TRBV19 to TRBJ1-2; TRBD1 agrees at 9 bases. V gave up 3 bases and J gave up 6 bases; unmatched junction bases: 5. Germline V gene data show CDR1 as LNHDA and CDR2 as SQIVND (reference sequence). The CDR3 has 14 amino acids. CDR3 nucleotide sequence: TGTGCCAGTAGTATGGGGACAGGGAGCCATGGCTACACCTTC. Protein: CASSMGTGSHGYTF.

This clone came up a few times. The chain links TRBV7-9 to TRBJ2-7, with TRBD2 identical over 10 bases. The germline CDR1 and CDR2 sequences are SEHNR and FQNEAQ (reference sequence). The CDR3 runs to 13 residues. Germline trimming cut 8 bases from V and 4 bases from J; bases unmatched to any gene: 5. This chain's CDR3 is CASGASGSYEQYF. Written as DNA, the CDR3 is TGTGCCAGCGGGGCTAGCGGGAGTTACGAGCAGTACTTC.

V gene TRBV7-3 combines with J gene TRBJ1-2; D might be TRBD1 (6 bases). Germline V lookup: CDR1 SGHTA, CDR2 FQGTGA. V gave up 0 bases and J gave up 6 bases, with 20 bases separating them. This CDR3 has 17 amino acids. CDR3 in DNA: TGTGCCAGCAGCTTAACGACGGCAGGGGCGACGATGGATGGCTACACCTTC. Protein sequence: CASSLTTAGATMDGYTF. Drawing the rest from reference TRBV7-3 and TRBJ1-2, the complete variable domain is GAGVSQTPSNKVTEKGKYVELRCDPISGHTALYWYRQSLGQGPEFLIYFQGTGAADDSGLPNDRFFAVRPEGSVSTLKIQRTERGDSAVYLCASSLTTAGATMDGYTFGSGTRLTVV.